Below, 31 T cell receptor beta chains from the same sample are listed, as sequenced in a study of CD8 T cells in Susac syndrome. With random hexamers, roughly 0.45 to 1 ug RNA was reverse transcribed. From the immunoSEQ multiplex PCR reads, TCRdb called clonotypes with MiXCR, one entry per CDR3 protein. Of 250,000 to 300,000 distinct CDR3 sequences listed, about 89% were seen once; the top ten hold around 0.18%. The sample comprised CD8+ T cells from PBMCs. These receptor sequences come from a human donor with multiple sclerosis.

V and J are TRBV11-2 and TRBJ2-7, with D perhaps being TRBD1 or TRBD2 (5 bases each). The CDR3 runs 15 residues. Germline-derived CDR1 and CDR2 are SGHAT and FQNNGV. V was pared by 4 bases and J by 4 bases, with 17 bases between. CDR3 residues: CASSSVPGTTYEQYF. CDR3 bases: TGTGCCAGCAGCTCCGTCCCCGGGACCACATACGAGCAGTACTTC.

This clonotype was seen just once. V and J are TRBV6-4 and TRBJ2-3; 8 nucleotides agree with TRBD1. Germline-derived CDR1 and CDR2 are MRHNA and SNTAGT. V shed 4 bases, J shed 1 base, and the junction held 4 bases outside the gene matches. This CDR3 is built from 15 residues. The CDR3 loop is CASSAGQGGTDTQYF. DNA for the CDR3: TGTGCCAGCAGTGCCGGACAGGGAGGCACAGATACGCAGTATTTT.

This clonotype appeared a single time. The rearrangement links TRBV24-1 to TRBJ2-1; D gene uncertain. The germline CDR1 and CDR2 sequences are KGHDR and SFDVKD. The V end lost 1 base, the J end lost 2 bases, and 8 bases lay between the germline ends. This CDR3 is 15 amino acids long. The CDR3 DNA follows: TGTGCCACCAGTGATTTTAGAGACCCCTACAATGAGCAGTTCTTC. It codes for CATSDFRDPYNEQFF.

Here the CDR3 reads CASSIHRVSPNNEQFF. The CDR3 DNA sequence: TGTGCCAGTAGTATCCATCGGGTAAGCCCAAACAATGAGCAGTTCTTC. V usage is TRBV19 and J usage is TRBJ2-1; D is uncertain. The CDR3 has 16 residues. V shed 3 bases and J shed 5 bases, with 17 bases lying between them. Germline CDR1 and CDR2: LNHDA and SQIVND (reference sequence).

V is TRBV6-2 or TRBV6-3 and J is TRBJ1-5; 10 bases map to TRBD1. CDR3 length equals 17 residues. J lost 0 bases, V lost 7 bases, and 9 bases had no gene match. CDR1 and CDR2 from the germline V gene are MNHEY and SVGEGT. The CDR3, as DNA: TGTGCCAGCATGAAGGACAGGGGGGGATATAGCAATCAGCCCCAGCATTTT. The encoded protein is CASMKDRGGYSNQPQHF.

The chain uses TRBV10-3 and TRBJ2-7, with 8 positions matching TRBD1. The germline gives CDR1 ENHRY, CDR2 SYGVKD. Trimming cost V 2 bases and J 2 bases; bases outside gene matches: 8. This CDR3 has 16 amino acids. Here the CDR3 reads CAISEPPGTGTYEQYF. As DNA, the CDR3 is TGTGCCATCAGTGAGCCCCCCGGGACAGGAACCTACGAGCAGTACTTC.

This clonotype was seen just once. This sequence joins TRBV20-1 and TRBJ1-1; D perhaps matches TRBD1 (5 bases). Per germline, CDR1 DFQATT and CDR2 SNEGSKA (reference sequence). This CDR3 has 16 residues. Trimming shortened V by 0 bases and J by 3 bases, and 17 bases separated the two germline ends. The CDR3 DNA reads TGCAGTGCTAGAGATAAGGGGTTGGTTAGGTACACTGAAGCTTTCTTT. Translating gives CSARDKGLVRYTEAFF.

CDR3 in amino acids: CASSYSIFSERVSYNEQFF. As DNA, the CDR3 is TGTGCCAGCAGTTACTCGATCTTTAGTGAGCGGGTGTCCTACAATGAGCAGTTCTTC. The V call is TRBV6-2 or TRBV6-3, the J call TRBJ2-1, with a possible D match to TRBD2 (6 bases). Trimming cost V 0 bases and J 1 base, with 19 bases left between them. This CDR3 is 19 amino acids long. The germline CDR1 and CDR2 sequences are MNHEY and SVGEGT.

The V and J genes are TRBV9 and TRBJ1-1, with D possibly TRBD1 on 5 matching bases. The germline V gene encodes CDR1 SGDLS and CDR2 YYNGEE. The CDR3 length is 14 residues. Trimming stripped 8 bases from V and 1 base from J, with 15 bases between. CDR3 region: CASSGEGRNTEAFF. CDR3 bases: TGTGCCAGTTCGGGGGAGGGTCGGAACACTGAAGCTTTCTTT.

This chain uses TRBV14 with TRBJ2-1, with TRBD2 identical over 9 bases. The CDR3 contains 16 residues. The germline CDR1 and CDR2 sequences are SGHDN and FVKESK. V dropped 0 bases and J dropped 6; count of bases not matched to a gene: 6. CDR3: CASSQDLAGGFNEQFF. CDR3 nucleotide sequence: TGTGCCAGCAGCCAAGATTTGGCGGGAGGGTTCAATGAGCAGTTCTTC.

The rearrangement joins TRBV12-3 or TRBV12-4 to TRBJ1-5; D is ambiguous. The CDR3 runs 15 residues. The V end was cut by 5 bases, the J end by 4 bases, with 15 bases between. CDR3 residues: CASSGEWQLNQPQHF. CDR3 sequence (DNA): TGTGCCAGCAGTGGAGAATGGCAGCTAAATCAGCCCCAGCATTTT.

This clonotype is a singleton in its sample. The chain carries TRBV29-1 and TRBJ2-1; D possibly uses TRBD1 or TRBD2 (6 bases each). The CDR3 runs to 14 residues. The germline CDR1 and CDR2 sequences are SQVTM and ANQGSEA. V lost 4 bases, J lost 6 bases, and 16 bases lay in between. The CDR3 sequence: CSVVGGGSGNEQFF. The DNA of the CDR3 is TGCAGCGTTGTAGGAGGGGGGAGCGGCAATGAGCAGTTCTTC.

This clonotype was picked up one time. V gene TRBV6-9 combines with J gene TRBJ2-3, with D possibly TRBD2 on 6 matching bases. Germline lookup yields CDR1 MNHGY and CDR2 SVAAGI. V lost 4 bases and J 0 bases, leaving 17 bases between the germline ends. CDR3 size: 17 residues. The CDR3 sequence is CASSSRVARGSTDTQYF. CDR3 DNA: TGTGCCAGCAGTTCCCGAGTGGCGCGGGGTAGCACAGATACGCAGTATTTT.

The table lists this clonotype with a count of one. This chain links TRBV6-2 or TRBV6-3 with TRBJ2-7; D not certain. Germline V gives CDR1 MNHEY, CDR2 SVGEGT. V gave up 2 bases and J gave up 2 bases, with 4 bases separating them. The CDR3 runs 12 residues. As DNA, the CDR3 is TGTGCCAGCAGTTACCATCCCTACGAGCAGTACTTC. Translating gives CASSYHPYEQYF.

CDR3 coding DNA: TGCGCCAGCAGCCTAAAAGGGGGGACAGGGGGACCCGGGGAGCTGTTTTTT. Its protein product is CASSLKGGTGGPGELFF. V gene TRBV4-3 combines with J gene TRBJ2-2, with 11 bases identical to TRBD1. This CDR3 is built from 17 residues. After removal of 4 bases from V and 6 bases from J, the junction contained 10 bases not matched to a gene. Germline CDR1 reads LGHNA; CDR2 reads YSLEER.

The chain joins TRBV9 to TRBJ2-7, with a weak D call TRBD2 (7 bases). Germline CDR1 is SGDLS and CDR2 is YYNGEE. Deletions cut 3 bases from V and 1 base from J, with 17 bases between. The CDR3 consists of 16 residues. CDR3 in amino acids: CASSAGGGGRSYEQYF. The DNA for the CDR3 is TGTGCCAGCAGCGCCGGCGGGGGCGGGAGATCCTACGAGCAGTACTTC. The full variable domain, in which reference TRBV9 and TRBJ2-7 provide the parts outside the CDR3, is DSGVTQTPKHLITATGQRVTLRCSPRSGDLSVYWYQQSLDQGLQFLIQYYNGEERAKGNILERFSAQQFPDLHSELNLSSLELGDSALYFCASSAGGGGRSYEQYFGPGTRLTVT.

In its sample, this clonotype was seen a few times. This sequence joins TRBV12-3 or TRBV12-4 and TRBJ2-3; 7 bases map to TRBD2. The CDR3 totals 15 residues. With V trimmed by 6 bases and J by 2 bases, 8 bases remained unmatched. CDR3 sequence (DNA): TGTGCCAGCAGCCCCTTAGCGGGTTACACAGATACGCAGTATTTT. Its protein is CASSPLAGYTDTQYF.

The V gene is TRBV27, the J gene TRBJ2-1; no clear D. Germline V lookup: CDR1 MNHEY, CDR2 SMNVEV (reference sequence). V lost 0 bases, J lost 1 base, and 7 bases lay in between. This CDR3 contains 15 residues. The CDR3 spells CASSLSLPSYNEQFF. The CDR3 nucleotides are TGTGCCAGCAGTTTATCGCTTCCTTCCTACAATGAGCAGTTCTTC.

The V gene is TRBV20-1, the J gene TRBJ2-7; perhaps D is TRBD1 or TRBD2 (5 bases each). The germline V and J ends were trimmed by 0 bases and 4 bases, with 19 bases remaining between them. From germline, CDR1 is DFQATT and CDR2 SNEGSKA (reference sequence). The CDR3 length is 16 residues. CDR3 sequence (DNA): TGCAGTGCTAGAGATCTTGGGGGAGAGGGACGTTACGAGCAGTACTTC. It encodes CSARDLGGEGRYEQYF.

The J gene is TRBJ2-1, the V gene TRBV9; tentative D call: TRBD2 (5 bases). This CDR3 has 17 amino acids. V gave up 1 base and J gave up 3 bases, with 17 bases separating them. Germline CDR1 and CDR2: SGDLS and YYNGEE. The CDR3, as DNA: TGTGCCAGCAGCGTACCCCAGAGGGCCCCAGACTACAATGAGCAGTTCTTC. Translating it yields CASSVPQRAPDYNEQFF.

For this clonotype: The junction and the germline gene differ at one end; a read error may be behind it. This sequence joins TRBV7-7 and TRBJ2-7; TRBD2 might be the D (6 bases). CDR1 is SSHAT, CDR2 FNYEAQ, per germline (reference sequence). This CDR3 region has 17 residues. This CDR3 is CASSPNPPGTPHYEQYF. The DNA for the CDR3 is TGTGCTAGCAGCCCAAACCCGCCCGGGACTCCTCACTACGAGCAGTACTTC.

V is TRBV7-2 and J is TRBJ2-1, with no clear D. The germline V gene encodes CDR1 SGHTA and CDR2 FQGNSA. The CDR3 is made up of 13 amino acids. The V end lost 3 bases, the J end lost 8 bases, and 11 bases lay between the germline ends. As DNA, the CDR3 is TGTGCCAGCAGCTTGGGTCTCGGGTATGAGCAGTTCTTC. Translating gives CASSLGLGYEQFF.

V is TRBV6-5 and J is TRBJ1-1; the D is unclear. V lost 2 bases and J lost 5, with 3 bases in between. This CDR3 contains 11 residues. The germline gives CDR1 MNHEY, CDR2 SVGAGI. The CDR3, as DNA: TGTGCCAGCAGTTACACTACTGAAGCTTTCTTT. Translation: CASSYTTEAFF.

This sequence joins TRBV28 and TRBJ2-3, with D tentatively TRBD2 (6 bases). The V gene lost 1 base and the J gene lost 3 bases, with 8 bases spanning the gap. The CDR3 loop spans 14 amino acids. The germline gives CDR1 MDHEN, CDR2 SYDVKM. The CDR3 loop reads CASSLSAGTDTQYF. DNA for the CDR3: TGTGCCAGCAGTTTATCGGCGGGAACAGATACGCAGTATTTT.

The gene calls are TRBV20-1 and TRBJ2-1; TRBD2 matches 11 bases. This CDR3 has 15 residues. The V and J ends lost 6 bases and 8 bases, in that order; junction bases with no gene match: 12. Germline values: CDR1 DFQATT, CDR2 SNEGSKA (reference sequence). For the CDR3, the DNA is TGCAGTGCACCGGGGACTAGCGGCCCCATCGATGAGCAGTTCTTC. Residues: CSAPGTSGPIDEQFF.

This chain links TRBV9 with TRBJ2-5; D is possibly TRBD1 (6 bases). Germline V CDR1 and CDR2: SGDLS, YYNGEE. V dropped 2 bases and J dropped 5 bases, with 13 bases sitting between them. The CDR3 contains 14 residues. The CDR3 spells CASSVGWGHETQYF. The CDR3 nucleotides are TGTGCCAGCAGCGTCGGTTGGGGGCACGAGACCCAGTACTTC. Drawing the rest from reference TRBV9 and TRBJ2-5, the complete variable domain is DSGVTQTPKHLITATGQRVTLRCSPRSGDLSVYWYQQSLDQGLQFLIQYYNGEERAKGNILERFSAQQFPDLHSELNLSSLELGDSALYFCASSVGWGHETQYFGPGTRLLVL.

The chain joins TRBV6-1 to TRBJ2-7; the match to TRBD1 covers 8 bases. This CDR3 has 15 amino acids. Germline-derived CDR1 and CDR2 are MNHNS and SASEGT. V was pared by 3 bases and J by 4 bases, with 8 bases of the junction left unmatched. CDR3 sequence (DNA): TGTGCCAGCAGTGATCCCCAGGGGGCGGATTACGAGCAGTACTTC. Amino acids: CASSDPQGADYEQYF.

V usage is TRBV7-9 and J usage is TRBJ2-7; D is unresolved. This CDR3 has 17 residues. Germline-derived CDR1 and CDR2 are SEHNR and FQNEAQ (reference sequence). Between the trimmed V and J ends, which lost 4 bases and 0 bases, there was a span of 19 bases. For the CDR3, the DNA is TGTGCCAGCAGCTCCACCCGGGTAGGGCTCAGCTCCTACGAGCAGTACTTC. Residues: CASSSTRVGLSSYEQYF.

The chain uses TRBV2 and TRBJ1-1, with D unresolved. Per germline, CDR1 SNHLY and CDR2 FYNNEI. Trimming removed 10 bases from V and 4 bases from J, with 22 bases in between. The CDR3 sequence is 15 residues long. CDR3 residues: CAITPTGRFGTEAFF. The DNA for the CDR3 is TGTGCCATCACCCCTACCGGGAGATTCGGCACTGAAGCTTTCTTT. Combining the CDR3 with reference TRBV2 and TRBJ1-1 gives the whole variable domain EPEVTQTPSHQVTQMGQEVILRCVPISNHLYFYWYRQILGQKVEFLVSFYNNEISEKSEIFDDQFSVERPDGSNFTLKIRSTKLEDSAMYFCAITPTGRFGTEAFFGQGTRLTVV.

The V and J genes are TRBV9 and TRBJ2-4, with D hard to call. CDR1 is SGDLS, CDR2 YYNGEE, per germline. This CDR3 comprises 15 residues. V lost 4 bases, J lost 0 bases, and 11 bases lay in between. CDR3 DNA: TGTGCCAGCAGCCCGGAACTTATAGCCAAAAACATTCAGTACTTC. It translates to CASSPELIAKNIQYF.

This clonotype showed up just a few times. The chain recombines TRBV28 with TRBJ1-1, with 9 nucleotides matching TRBD1. J was trimmed by 4 bases and V by 6 bases; bases with no gene match: 6. The germline V gene has CDR1 MDHEN and CDR2 SYDVKM. This CDR3 spans 14 amino acids. The CDR3 here is CASRAQGASTEAFF. The CDR3 coding sequence is TGTGCCAGCAGGGCACAGGGGGCGAGCACTGAAGCTTTCTTT.